This is a list of T cell receptor beta chains from one sample in a study of CD8+ T cells in alopecia areata. Here immunoSEQ multiplex PCR was the method, and the copy in TCRdb shows in-frame clones only, minus some. The table includes about 290,000 clones, 55% to 75% detected once. Sequenced here: CD4+ T cells sorted from blood, sampled at week 24, from a patient treated with tofacitinib. The receptor set was obtained from a human donor with alopecia areata. Each CDR3 is given with its conserved first and last residue. The D gene is left open where the match is weak. Clone size is stated in some rows and not others, as once, few, many or a class when expanded.

j_gene | v_gene | abundance | d_gene | CDR3nt | CDR3aa
TRBJ1-6 | TRBV7-9 | few | TRBD1 | TGTGCCAGCAGCTCCGGACAGGGGAATTCACCCCTCCACTTT | CASSSGQGNSPLHF
TRBJ2-1 | TRBV5-1 | . | . | TGCGCCAGCAGTCGAGGCCGGGACCCTGGGAATGAGCAGTTCTTC | CASSRGRDPGNEQFF
TRBJ2-1 | TRBV30 | . | . | TGTGCCTGGAGTGGATCCTCCACCAGGGTAACAAGCTCCTACAATGAGCAGTTCTTC | CAWSGSSTRVTSSYNEQFF
TRBJ1-5 | TRBV19 | many | . | TGTGCCAGTAGTATGGAGGGCTGGCCCCAGCATTTT | CASSMEGWPQHF
TRBJ1-5 | TRBV27 | . | TRBD1 | TGTGCCAGCAGTTTATCTCGGGCAGGGGGACTATACGGTCAGCCCCAGCATTTT | CASSLSRAGGLYGQPQHF
TRBJ1-1 | TRBV7-3 | . | TRBD1 | TGTGCCAGCAGGTCCCGACAGGGTCCTGACACTGAAGCTTTCTTT | CASRSRQGPDTEAFF
TRBJ2-3 | TRBV9 | few | TRBD1 | TGTGCCAGCAGTGTCATCCCGGGACAGAGTGGTCCAGATACGCAGTATTTT | CASSVIPGQSGPDTQYF
TRBJ2-7 | TRBV29-1 | . | TRBD2 | TGCAGCGTCCTAACCGGGACTAGCGGGGGGGCCTCCTACGAGCAGTACTTC | CSVLTGTSGGASYEQYF
TRBJ2-1 | TRBV2 | . | TRBD2 | TGTGCCAGCAGTGGGGGACTAGGAAGTTACAATGAGCAGTTCTTC | CASSGGLGSYNEQFF
TRBJ2-3 | TRBV9 | . | TRBD2 | TGTGCCAGCAGCGTAGGGACTAGCGGGAGCACAGATACGCAGTATTTT | CASSVGTSGSTDTQYF
TRBJ2-3 | TRBV19 | few | TRBD2 | TGTGCCAGTAGTATGAGCGGGGGGGCCTTCGAGAGCACAGATACGCAGTATTTT | CASSMSGGAFESTDTQYF
TRBJ2-1 | TRBV5-4 | few | . | TGTGCCAGCAGCTCCTCCGGGGGCGATTACAATGAGCAGTTCTTC | CASSSSGGDYNEQFF
TRBJ2-1 | TRBV7-3 | . | . | TGTGCCAGCAGCTTACGGCGGGACCCGCCGGGACGCGATGAGCAGTTCTTC | CASSLRRDPPGRDEQFF
TRBJ2-1 | TRBV15 | . | . | TGTGCCACCAGCAGAGTTTACTCGTCATTTAACAATGAGCAGTTCTTC | CATSRVYSSFNNEQFF
TRBJ1-5 | TRBV15 | few | TRBD1 | TGTGCCACCAGCAGAACCGGGACAGGGAGAAGTCAGCCCCAGCATTTT | CATSRTGTGRSQPQHF
TRBJ1-1 | TRBV30 | . | . | TGTGCCTGGAGTGTAAGGTGGCAGACAAACACTGAAGCTTTCTTT | CAWSVRWQTNTEAFF
TRBJ1-2 | TRBV29-1 | . | TRBD1 | TGCAGCGTTGATATAGGACAGGGGGCAATGAATGGCTACACCTTC | CSVDIGQGAMNGYTF
TRBJ2-1 | TRBV7-9 | few | . | TGTGCCAGCAGCCGCGGGGAGGCGGGGCGGGAGCAGTTCTTC | CASSRGEAGREQFF